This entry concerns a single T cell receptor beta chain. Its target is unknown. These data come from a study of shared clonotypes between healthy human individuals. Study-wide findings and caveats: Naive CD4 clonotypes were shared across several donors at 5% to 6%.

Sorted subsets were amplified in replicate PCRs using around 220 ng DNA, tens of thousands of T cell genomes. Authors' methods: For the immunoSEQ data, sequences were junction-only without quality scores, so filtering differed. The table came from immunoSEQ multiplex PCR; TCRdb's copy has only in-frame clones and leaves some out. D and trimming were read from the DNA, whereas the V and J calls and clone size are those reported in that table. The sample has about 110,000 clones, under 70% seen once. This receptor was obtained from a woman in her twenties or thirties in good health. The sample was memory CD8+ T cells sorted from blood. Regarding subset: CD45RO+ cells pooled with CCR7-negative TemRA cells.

CDR3 DNA sequence: TGTGCCAGCAGTCTAGCAGGGGCGGGTGGCACCATATATTTT. It translates to CASSLAGAGGTIYF. The chain uses TRBV7-8 and TRBJ1-3; D is possibly TRBD1 (6 bases). V was clipped by 6 bases and J by 9 bases, with 18 bases between them. Germline V lookup: CDR1 SGHVS, CDR2 FQNEAQ. CDR3 length: 14 amino acids.